What follows are 14 T cell receptor beta chains derived from one specimen sequenced in a study of blood T cell repertoires in COVID-19 (TCRdb year 2020). The protocol used for the library was the immunoSEQ multiplex PCR assay. The clones in this table, taken by TCRdb from immuneACCESS, are in-frame only. Not every clone is retained; where verified, under half of the shortfall comes from an unresolved V gene, and the cause of the rest is unknown. This sample has around 67,000 clones in its table, and just over 85% of those were observed once. In total, the top ten clones hold 1.5% to 2% of the sample. Material for sequencing was peripheral blood. Source of these receptors: a woman of 80 years or more with active or convalescent COVID-19.

V is TRBV21-1 and J is TRBJ2-1; the DNA was not compared with TRBD1, the D call given in the table. TRBV21-1 is listed as a pseudogene. This CDR3 contains 16 residues. Here the CDR3 reads CASTLRAGSSYNEQFF. The DNA of the CDR3 is TGTGCCAGCACCCTTCGGGCAGGGTCTTCCTACAATGAGCAGTTCTTC.

The V and J genes are TRBV5-1 and TRBJ2-4, with TRBD1 identical over 7 bases. The CDR3 totals 15 residues. The germline gives CDR1 SGHRS, CDR2 YFSETQ. V lost 0 bases and J lost 1; bases outside the gene matches: 1. CDR3 DNA sequence: TGCGCCAGCAGCTTGGAACAGGGGGCCAAAAACATTCAGTACTTC. Translated: CASSLEQGAKNIQYF.

The chain joins TRBV4-3 to TRBJ2-7; 10 bases agree with TRBD2. V lost 1 base, J lost 5 bases, and 5 bases stayed unmatched. CDR3 size: 15 residues. CDR1 is LGHNA, CDR2 YSLEER, per germline. The CDR3 region has the DNA TGCGCCAGCAGCCAAGTGGTCCTAGCGGGAGACGAGCAGTACTTC. It codes for CASSQVVLAGDEQYF.

The chain employs TRBV6-5 and TRBJ2-5, with 8 bases lining up with TRBD1. The CDR3 consists of 16 residues. The V gene end was trimmed by 2 bases and the J gene end by 5 bases; junction bases not matched to a gene: 10. CDR1 and CDR2 (germline): MNHEY, SVGAGI. CDR3: CASSYATGVRAETQYF. The CDR3 DNA reads TGTGCCAGCAGTTACGCGACAGGGGTGAGAGCGGAGACCCAGTACTTC.

The chain employs TRBV7-6 and TRBJ1-6; no clear D. Germline CDR1 SGHVS, CDR2 FNYEAQ. This CDR3 is 16 amino acids long. Between the trimmed V and J ends, which lost 2 bases and 8 bases, there was a span of 16 bases. The CDR3, as DNA: TGTGCCAGCAGCTTACGTTCCACCCCGGGAGATTCACCCCTCCACTTT. This encodes CASSLRSTPGDSPLHF.

The table lists this clone with a count of one. The rearrangement links TRBV10-3 to TRBJ2-1; D unclear. This CDR3 is built from 12 residues. The germline V and J ends were trimmed by 3 bases and 7 bases, with 7 bases remaining between them. The germline CDR1 and CDR2 sequences are ENHRY and SYGVKD. CDR3 DNA sequence: TGTGCCATCAGTGAAAATAATAATGAGCAGTTCTTC. Amino acids: CAISENNNEQFF.

V gene TRBV5-6 combines with J gene TRBJ1-2; 7 bases align to TRBD1. The CDR3 extends over 13 amino acids. Unmatched junction bases numbered 6, after V lost 2 bases and J lost 8 bases. Germline CDR1 and CDR2: SGHDT and YYEEEE. CDR3 in amino acids: CASSLRQGGGYTF. As DNA, the CDR3 is TGTGCCAGCAGCTTACGACAGGGCGGGGGCTACACCTTC. Variable domain in full (rest from reference TRBV5-6 and TRBJ1-2): DAGVTQSPTHLIKTRGQQVTLRCSPKSGHDTVSWYQQALGQGPQFIFQYYEEEERQRGNFPDRFSGHQFPNYSSELNVNALLLGDSALYLCASSLRQGGGYTFGSGTRLTVV.

V is TRBV21-1 and J is TRBJ1-1; the table gives TRBD1 as D, unverified against the DNA. TRBV21-1 is a listed pseudogene. The CDR3 runs to 16 residues. This CDR3 is CASSKGVDSSGTEAFF. The CDR3 nucleotides are TGTGCCAGCAGCAAAGGGGTGGACAGCTCAGGCACTGAAGCTTTCTTT.

The J gene is TRBJ2-1, the V gene TRBV7-9, with 11 nucleotides matching TRBD2. V was clipped by 5 bases and J by 4 bases; unmatched bases: 10. Germline CDR1 reads SEHNR; CDR2 reads FQNEAQ (reference sequence). This CDR3 spans 17 amino acids. CDR3 sequence (DNA): TGTGCCAGCAGCCCCTCCTCCGGGACTAGCGGATACAATGAGCAGTTCTTC. Translating gives CASSPSSGTSGYNEQFF. Variable domain in full (rest from reference TRBV7-9 and TRBJ2-1): DTGVSQNPRHKITKRGQNVTFRCDPISEHNRLYWYRQTLGQGPEFLTYFQNEAQLEKSRLLSDRFSAERPKGSFSTLEIQRTEQGDSAMYLCASSPSSGTSGYNEQFFGPGTRLTVL.

The V gene is TRBV4-1, the J gene TRBJ1-1; a possible D gene is TRBD1 (5 bases). The CDR3 sequence is 19 residues long. V lost 4 bases and J 3 bases, leaving 27 bases between the germline ends. Germline values: CDR1 MGHRA, CDR2 YSYEKL. The CDR3 here is CASSRTRGGRVREDTEAFF. CDR3 bases: TGCGCCAGCAGCCGAACCCGGGGAGGCAGGGTGAGAGAAGACACTGAAGCTTTCTTT.

This clone appeared once. V is TRBV5-1 and J is TRBJ2-7; D might be TRBD2 (6 bases). The CDR3 has 15 residues. Trimming took off 3 bases at V and 2 bases at J, with 15 bases between the two ends. The germline gives CDR1 SGHRS, CDR2 YFSETQ. CDR3 sequence: CASSSPSGSPYEQYF. For the CDR3, the DNA is TGCGCCAGCAGCTCCCCGAGCGGGTCCCCCTACGAGCAGTACTTC.

This chain connects TRBV9 to TRBJ2-5; TRBD2 matches at 8 bases. The CDR3 is made up of 14 amino acids. Losses at the gene ends were 6 bases for V and 4 bases for J; bases not matched to a gene: 8. Germline values: CDR1 SGDLS, CDR2 YYNGEE. The DNA of the CDR3 is TGTGCCAGCACTCGCGGGGGGCCCCCAGAGACCCAGTACTTC. Translation gives CASTRGGPPETQYF.

The rearrangement uses TRBV5-5 and TRBJ1-2, with TRBD1 matching over 9 bases. V lost 7 bases to trimming and J lost 8 bases; unmatched junction nucleotides: 6. Germline V gives CDR1 SGHKS, CDR2 YYEKEE (reference sequence). The CDR3 extends over 12 amino acids. The CDR3 bases are TGTGCCAGCGCCCGGGACAGGGACGGCTACACCTTC. Protein: CASARDRDGYTF.

The rearrangement uses TRBV29-1 and TRBJ2-3, with 9 nucleotides matching TRBD1. Looked up from germline, CDR1 is SQVTM and CDR2 is ANQGSEA. This CDR3 is 15 amino acids long. V lost 1 base, J lost 2 bases, and 4 bases stayed unmatched. CDR3 amino acids: CSVEGGTGITDTQYF. In DNA, the CDR3 is TGCAGCGTTGAAGGGGGGACAGGGATCACAGATACGCAGTATTTT.